Below are 19 T cell receptor beta chains sequenced from a single sample in a study of blood T cell repertoires in COVID-19. TCRdb's copy holds only in-frame clones and misses some; the assay was immunoSEQ multiplex PCR. The profile shows around 170,000 clones, about four fifths of them singletons. The sequenced sample was peripheral blood. The receptor source for this set is a woman in her 40s with acute or convalescent COVID-19.

The V call is TRBV11-2, the J call TRBJ2-7; 10 bases map to TRBD1. The CDR3 is 15 amino acids. Per germline, CDR1 SGHAT and CDR2 FQNNGV. J was trimmed by 2 bases and V by 6 bases; bases with no gene match: 7. CDR3 protein: CASREPGTGAYEQYF. CDR3 DNA: TGTGCCAGCAGAGAACCCGGGACAGGGGCCTACGAGCAGTACTTC. Complete variable domain (other parts from reference TRBV11-2 and TRBJ2-7): EAGVAQSPRYKIIEKRQSVAFWCNPISGHATLYWYQQILGQGPKLLIQFQNNGVVDDSQLPKDRFSAERLKGVDSTLKIQPAKLEDSAVYLCASREPGTGAYEQYFGPGTRLTVT.

This clone was counted a few times. The CDR3 DNA reads TGCGCCAGCAGCTTAATAGCGGGGGGGCTTAATGAGCAGTTCTTC. Translating it yields CASSLIAGGLNEQFF. The chain combines TRBV5-1 with TRBJ2-1; 11 nucleotides agree with TRBD2. Unmatched junction bases numbered 5, after V lost 2 bases and J lost 7 bases. Germline CDR1 reads SGHRS; CDR2 reads YFSETQ. The CDR3 consists of 15 residues.

The rearrangement uses TRBV28 and TRBJ1-4, with D tentatively TRBD1 (6 bases). Trimming took off 3 bases at V and 7 bases at J, with 15 bases between the two ends. The CDR3 is 15 amino acids. The V gene's germline CDR1 is MDHEN and CDR2 SYDVKM. The CDR3 protein is CASSFLTGGAEKLFF. The CDR3 DNA sequence: TGTGCCAGCAGTTTCCTGACAGGTGGGGCTGAAAAACTGTTTTTT.

In its sample, this clone was seen once. The J gene is TRBJ1-6, the V gene TRBV28; perhaps TRBD1 as D (6 bases). The CDR3 spans 14 residues. The V gene lost 6 bases and the J gene lost 10 bases, with 16 bases spanning the gap. Germline V lookup: CDR1 MDHEN, CDR2 SYDVKM. The chain's CDR3 is CASRIGTGRSPLHF. The CDR3 DNA sequence: TGTGCCAGCAGAATTGGTACAGGGCGATCACCCCTCCACTTT.

The gene calls are TRBV6-5 and TRBJ1-6, with TRBD1 matching over 7 bases. CDR1 is MNHEY and CDR2 is SVGAGI in the germline V gene. Trimming removed 6 bases from V and 5 bases from J; junction bases left unmatched: 4. CDR3 length: 14 amino acids. The CDR3 DNA sequence: TGTGCCAGCAGAACAGGGGAAGATAATTCACCCCTCCACTTT. This gives the protein CASRTGEDNSPLHF.

The chain combines TRBV5-4 with TRBJ2-3; possible D gene TRBD2, 6 bases. Per germline, CDR1 SGHNT and CDR2 YYREEE (reference sequence). V shed 0 bases and J shed 6 bases, with 8 bases lying between them. The CDR3 contains 13 residues. This CDR3 reads CASSLGRADTQYF. Written as DNA, the CDR3 is TGTGCCAGCAGCTTGGGGAGGGCTGATACGCAGTATTTT.

This clone was found a few times. V and J are TRBV5-1 and TRBJ2-1; 7 positions match TRBD2. The V and J ends lost 1 base and 5 bases, in that order; junction bases with no gene match: 6. Germline V gene data show CDR1 as SGHRS and CDR2 as YFSETQ. The CDR3 has 15 amino acids. The CDR3 sequence is CASSLLGTKNNEQFF. DNA of the CDR3: TGCGCCAGCAGCTTGTTAGGGACTAAAAACAATGAGCAGTTCTTC.

J is TRBJ1-5 and V is TRBV19, with TRBD1 as a possible D gene (5 bases). From germline, CDR1 is LNHDA and CDR2 SQIVND (reference sequence). The CDR3 length is 16 residues. Trimming left V 6 bases short and J 0 bases short, with 15 bases between. DNA for the CDR3: TGTGCCAGTAGGATTGGGGGGTTCTATAGCAATCAGCCCCAGCATTTT. This gives the protein CASRIGGFYSNQPQHF. The whole variable domain, remainder taken from reference TRBV19 and TRBJ1-5, is DGGITQSPKYLFRKEGQNVTLSCEQNLNHDAMYWYRQDPGQGLRLIYYSQIVNDFQKGDIAEGYSVSREKKESFPLTVTSAQKNPTAFYLCASRIGGFYSNQPQHFGDGTRLSIL.

This clone was seen a single time. V usage is TRBV3-1 (or the pseudogene TRBV3-2) and J usage is TRBJ2-5, with D hard to call. The germline gives CDR1 LGHDT, CDR2 YNNKEL (reference sequence). The CDR3 is made up of 16 amino acids. V lost 4 bases and J lost 0, with 15 bases in between. The CDR3 reads CASSPLYTNYQETQYF. The CDR3 nucleotides read TGTGCCAGCAGCCCTTTATATACTAACTACCAAGAGACCCAGTACTTC.

V and J are TRBV19 and TRBJ1-1, with 7 positions matching TRBD1. The V gene's germline CDR1 is LNHDA and CDR2 SQIVND (reference sequence). With 6 bases clipped from V and 5 bases from J, the junction kept 12 bases outside the gene matches. The CDR3 contains 15 residues. The CDR3 sequence: CASRTEGGWGTEAFF. CDR3 DNA sequence: TGTGCCAGTAGGACAGAAGGGGGCTGGGGGACTGAAGCTTTCTTT.

In its sample, this clone was seen once. The chain is built from TRBV18 and TRBJ2-7; 14 bases agree with TRBD2. This CDR3 is built from 16 residues. V lost 2 bases to trimming and J lost 5 bases; unmatched junction nucleotides: 5. CDR1 is KGHSH and CDR2 is LQKENI in the germline V gene. Here the CDR3 DNA reads TGTGCCAGCTCACCATCTGGACTAGCGGGGGGCCACGAGCAGTACTTC. It is translated as CASSPSGLAGGHEQYF.

The V and J genes are TRBV5-1 and TRBJ2-3; 7 bases map to TRBD1. This CDR3 is built from 13 residues. J was trimmed by 8 bases and V by 3 bases; bases with no gene match: 6. CDR1 and CDR2 (germline): SGHRS, YFSETQ. CDR3 in DNA: TGCGCCAGCAGCTCCCGGGACAGCGGTACGCAGTATTTT. As protein: CASSSRDSGTQYF. The full variable domain, with the rest looked up from reference TRBV5-1 and TRBJ2-3, is KAGVTQTPRYLIKTRGQQVTLSCSPISGHRSVSWYQQTPGQGLQFLFEYFSETQRNKGNFPGRFSGRQFSNSRSEMNVSTLELGDSALYLCASSSRDSGTQYFGPGTRLTVL.

The rearrangement uses TRBV6-5 and TRBJ2-1; D may be TRBD1 (5 bases). The V gene lost 5 bases and the J gene lost 7 bases, with 12 bases spanning the gap. CDR3 length: 13 amino acids. CDR1 MNHEY and CDR2 SVGAGI come from the germline V gene. CDR3 DNA: TGTGCCAGCAGTCCAAGGACAAGGAATGAGCAGTTCTTC. It encodes CASSPRTRNEQFF.

This rearrangement joins TRBV5-4 to TRBJ2-1; 7 bases fit TRBD2. Germline V lookup: CDR1 SGHNT, CDR2 YYREEE (reference sequence). V trimming: 1 base; J trimming: 4 bases; junction bases outside the gene matches: 5. This CDR3 is built from 15 residues. CDR3 protein: CASSLRGLGYNEQFF. For the CDR3, the DNA is TGTGCCAGCAGCTTGCGCGGACTAGGTTACAATGAGCAGTTCTTC.

The V call is TRBV27, the J call TRBJ1-4; D is perhaps TRBD1 (6 bases). The ends were cut back, 3 bases at V and 4 bases at J, with 9 bases in the middle. This CDR3 comprises 14 residues. Looked up from germline, CDR1 is MNHEY and CDR2 is SMNVEV (reference sequence). CDR3 nucleotides: TGTGCCAGCAGTTTGATCAGGGGTAATGAAAAACTGTTTTTT. Translated: CASSLIRGNEKLFF.

This clone was counted between two and nine times. V gene TRBV7-2 combines with J gene TRBJ2-3; 12 bases fit TRBD2. J was trimmed by 6 bases and V by 5 bases; bases with no gene match: 3. The CDR3 consists of 14 residues. Germline V CDR1 and CDR2: SGHTA, FQGNSA. CDR3 DNA: TGTGCCAGCAGCCCTCTAGCGGGAGGGGATACGCAGTATTTT. It encodes CASSPLAGGDTQYF.

The chain combines TRBV11-2 with TRBJ2-5; D is unclear. Germline CDR1 SGHAT, CDR2 FQNNGV. The V gene lost 0 bases and the J gene lost 2 bases, with 4 bases spanning the gap. The CDR3 is 13 amino acids. The CDR3 is CASSLEQQETQYF. CDR3 nucleotides: TGTGCCAGCAGCTTAGAACAGCAAGAGACCCAGTACTTC.

This clone was seen more than once but under ten times. The chain carries TRBV5-1 and TRBJ2-1; 10 bases map to TRBD2. The CDR3 is made up of 14 amino acids. Germline trimming cut 7 bases from V and 0 bases from J; bases unmatched to any gene: 1. Looked up from germline, CDR1 is SGHRS and CDR2 is YFSETQ. CDR3 nucleotide sequence: TGCGCCAGCTCTAGCGGGAGCTCCTACAATGAGCAGTTCTTC. It translates to CASSSGSSYNEQFF.

This clone was counted between two and nine times. The rearrangement joins TRBV6-5 to TRBJ1-1; D gene ambiguous. CDR1 and CDR2 from the germline V gene are MNHEY and SVGAGI. The CDR3 extends over 12 amino acids. V lost 3 bases and J lost 5, with 7 bases in between. The CDR3 sequence is CASSYGLTEAFF. Here the CDR3 DNA reads TGTGCCAGCAGTTATGGACTTACTGAAGCTTTCTTT.